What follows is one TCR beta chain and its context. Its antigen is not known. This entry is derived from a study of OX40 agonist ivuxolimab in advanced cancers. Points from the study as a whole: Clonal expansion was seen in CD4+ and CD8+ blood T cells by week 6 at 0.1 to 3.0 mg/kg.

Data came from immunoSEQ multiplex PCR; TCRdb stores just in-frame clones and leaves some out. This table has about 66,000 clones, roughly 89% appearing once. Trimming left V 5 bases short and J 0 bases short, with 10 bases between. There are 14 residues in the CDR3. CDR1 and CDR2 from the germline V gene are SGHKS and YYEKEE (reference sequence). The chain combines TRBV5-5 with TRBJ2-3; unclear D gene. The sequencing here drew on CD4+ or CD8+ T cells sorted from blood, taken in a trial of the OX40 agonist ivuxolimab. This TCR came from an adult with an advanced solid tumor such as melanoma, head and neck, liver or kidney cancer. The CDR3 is CASSRSTSTDTQYF. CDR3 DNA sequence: TGTGCCAGCAGTCGGTCGACTAGCACAGATACGCAGTATTTT.